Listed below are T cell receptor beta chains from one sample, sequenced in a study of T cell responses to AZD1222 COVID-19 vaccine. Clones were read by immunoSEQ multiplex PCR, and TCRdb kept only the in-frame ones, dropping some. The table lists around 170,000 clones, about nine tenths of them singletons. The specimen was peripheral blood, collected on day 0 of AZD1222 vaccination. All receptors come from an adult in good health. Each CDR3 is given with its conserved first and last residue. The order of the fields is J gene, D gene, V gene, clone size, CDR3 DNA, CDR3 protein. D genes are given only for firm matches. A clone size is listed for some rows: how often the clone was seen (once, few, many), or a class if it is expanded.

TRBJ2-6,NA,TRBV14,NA,TGTGCCAGCAGCACCTCTGGGGCCAACGTCCTGACTTTC,CASSTSGANVLTF
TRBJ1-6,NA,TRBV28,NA,TGTGCCAGCAGTTTTGGGTGGGGAGATTCACCCCTCCACTTT,CASSFGWGDSPLHF
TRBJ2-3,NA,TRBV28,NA,TGTGCCAGCAGTGACCCTATAGATACGCAGTATTTT,CASSDPIDTQYF
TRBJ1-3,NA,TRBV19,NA,TGTGCCAGTAGTATCGGCCCCCCCCGAAACACCATATATTTT,CASSIGPPRNTIYF
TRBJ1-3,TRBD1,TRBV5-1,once,TGCGCCAGCAGCTTGACCGCGGGACAGAGTTTCTCTGGAAACACCATATATTTT,CASSLTAGQSFSGNTIYF
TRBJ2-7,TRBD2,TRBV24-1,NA,TGTGCCACCGGGGGAGCGGGGACCTACGAGCAGTACTTC,CATGGAGTYEQYF
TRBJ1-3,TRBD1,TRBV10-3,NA,TGTGCCATCAGGATGACAGGGGTGGGAAACACCATATATTTT,CAIRMTGVGNTIYF
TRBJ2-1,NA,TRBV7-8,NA,TGTGCCACCCAGGGAGGCAATGAGCAGTTCTTC,CATQGGNEQFF
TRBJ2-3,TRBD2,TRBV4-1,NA,TGCGCCAGCAGCCAACCTAGCGGGAAAGATACGCAGTATTTT,CASSQPSGKDTQYF
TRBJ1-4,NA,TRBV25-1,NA,TGTGCCAGCAGTGAATATCGGGGAGTTACAACTAATGAAAAACTGTTTTTT,CASSEYRGVTTNEKLFF
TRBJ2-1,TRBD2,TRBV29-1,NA,TGCAGCGGTGCCGGGACTAGCGGGGGGCCCTTCAACAATGAGCAGTTCTTC,CSGAGTSGGPFNNEQFF
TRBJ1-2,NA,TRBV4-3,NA,TGCGCCAGCAGCCAAGATGACACAGGGAGGACCCATGGCTACACCTTC,CASSQDDTGRTHGYTF
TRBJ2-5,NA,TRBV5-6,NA,TGTGCCAGCAGCTTTGCCCAAGAGACCCAGTACTTC,CASSFAQETQYF
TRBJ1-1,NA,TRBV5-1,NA,TGCGCCAGCAGCCCGGACCCGAGACTTAAGAACACTGAAGCTTTCTTT,CASSPDPRLKNTEAFF
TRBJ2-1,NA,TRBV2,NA,TGTGCCAGCAAGCGACTCTCCGAAAACAATGAGCAGTTCTTC,CASKRLSENNEQFF
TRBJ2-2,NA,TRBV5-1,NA,TGCGCCAGCAGCCGCACCGGGGAGCTGTTTTTT,CASSRTGELFF
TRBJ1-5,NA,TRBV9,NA,TGTGCCAGCAGCGTAGTTTGCCAGCCCCAGCATTTT,CASSVVCQPQHF
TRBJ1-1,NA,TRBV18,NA,TGTGCCAGCTCCGAACGGGGTGAAGCTTTCTTT,CASSERGEAFF
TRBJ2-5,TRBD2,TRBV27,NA,TGTGCCAGCAGTTCCTCACCGGGCGGGAGGATACAGACCCAGTACTTC,CASSSSPGGRIQTQYF
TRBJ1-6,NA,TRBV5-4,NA,TGTGCCAGCAGCTTGGGCGTTCAGGGTGGGAATTCACCCCTCCACTTT,CASSLGVQGGNSPLHF
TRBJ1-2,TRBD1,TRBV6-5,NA,TGTGCCAGCAACCCGACAGGGAAGTATGGCTACACCTTC,CASNPTGKYGYTF
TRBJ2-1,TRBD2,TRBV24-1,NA,TGTGCCACCAGTGACCGGACTAGCGGCAATGAGCAGTTCTTC,CATSDRTSGNEQFF